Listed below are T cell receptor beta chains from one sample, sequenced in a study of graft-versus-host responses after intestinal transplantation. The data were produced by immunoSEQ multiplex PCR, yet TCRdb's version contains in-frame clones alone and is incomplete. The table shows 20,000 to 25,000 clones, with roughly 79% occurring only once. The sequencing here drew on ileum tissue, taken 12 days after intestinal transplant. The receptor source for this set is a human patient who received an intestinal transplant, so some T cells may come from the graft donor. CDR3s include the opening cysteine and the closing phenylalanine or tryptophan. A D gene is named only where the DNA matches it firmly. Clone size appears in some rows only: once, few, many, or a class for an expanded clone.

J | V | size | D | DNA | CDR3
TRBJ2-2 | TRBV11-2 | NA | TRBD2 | TGTGCCAGCAGCTTAGATATAGCGGGAGGGTCCGGGGAGCTGTTTTTT | CASSLDIAGGSGELFF
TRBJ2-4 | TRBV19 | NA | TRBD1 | TGTGCCAGTAGCACTGGACAGGGGCAAAACATTCAGTACTTC | CASSTGQGQNIQYF
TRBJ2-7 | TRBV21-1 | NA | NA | TGTGCAGAACCGAGGGGCCCCGCCGGGACTAGCGGGGTTTGCTCCTACGAGCAGTACTTC | CAEPRGPAGTSGVCSYEQYF
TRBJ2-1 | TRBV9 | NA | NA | TGTGCCAGCAGCGTAGAGTTGGCCGGGGGTGAGCAGTTCTTC | CASSVELAGGEQFF
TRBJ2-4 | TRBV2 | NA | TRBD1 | TGTGCCAGCAATCAGGGGGCGGCCAAAAACATTCAGTACTTC | CASNQGAAKNIQYF
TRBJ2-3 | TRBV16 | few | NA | TGTGCCAGCCAGGAATCCACCTCAGATACGCAGTATTTT | CASQESTSDTQYF
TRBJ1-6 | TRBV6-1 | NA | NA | TGTGCCAGCAGTGGGGGGGGTGTCTCCTATAATTCACCCCTCCACTTT | CASSGGGVSYNSPLHF
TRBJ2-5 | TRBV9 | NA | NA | TGTGCCAGCAGCTGGGGAGGAGGAGTCCAAGAGACCCAGTACTTC | CASSWGGGVQETQYF
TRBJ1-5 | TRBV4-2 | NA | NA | TGTGCCAGCAGCCAAGACGTCAAGGGGGATCAGCCCCAGCATTTT | CASSQDVKGDQPQHF
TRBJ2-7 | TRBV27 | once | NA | TGTGCCAGCAGTTTAGACCCGCGGGCCGAGCAGTACTTC | CASSLDPRAEQYF
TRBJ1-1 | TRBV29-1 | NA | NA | TGCAGCGTTGTGGGACATTTGAACACTGAAGCTTTCTTT | CSVVGHLNTEAFF
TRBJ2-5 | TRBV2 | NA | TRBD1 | TGTGCCAGCAGTGAAGCGCTCGGGACAGGGGTCGTCCGACAAGAGACCCAGTACTTC | CASSEALGTGVVRQETQYF
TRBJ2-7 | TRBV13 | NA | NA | TGTGCCAGCAGCACTGACCGTCGACAATCCCCCTACGAGCAGTACTTC | CASSTDRRQSPYEQYF
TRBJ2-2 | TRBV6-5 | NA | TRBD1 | TGTGCCAGCAGCTACAGGGGGCTGACCGGGGAGCTGTTTTTT | CASSYRGLTGELFF
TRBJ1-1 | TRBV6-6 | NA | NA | TGTGCCAGCAGCGCCACAGGGCCAAACACTGAAGCTTTCTTT | CASSATGPNTEAFF
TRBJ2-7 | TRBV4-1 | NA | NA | TGCGCCAGCAGCCAAGTTCGGGGCGAGCAGTACTTC | CASSQVRGEQYF
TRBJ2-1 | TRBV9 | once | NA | TGTGCCAGCAGCGTAGCTGACTACGGGGGGCAGTTCTTC | CASSVADYGGQFF
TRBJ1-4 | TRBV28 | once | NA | TGTGCCAGCAGAAACCAGGGCCAAAGTAATGAAAAACTGTTTTTT | CASRNQGQSNEKLFF
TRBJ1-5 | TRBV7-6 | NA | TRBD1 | TGTGCCAGCAGCTTAGAGACAGGGGACTTTGATCAGCCCCAGCATTTT | CASSLETGDFDQPQHF
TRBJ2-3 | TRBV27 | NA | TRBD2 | TGTGCCAGCAGTTTATTAGCGGGGGGGACCACAGATACGCAGTATTTT | CASSLLAGGTTDTQYF
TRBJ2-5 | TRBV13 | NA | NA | TGTGCCAGCGGCAGGGGGGCTAGTCTGGAGACCCAGTACTTC | CASGRGASLETQYF
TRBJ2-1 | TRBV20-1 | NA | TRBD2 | TGCAGCCGCGGGGGGAGAAATGAGCAGTTCTTC | CSRGGRNEQFF
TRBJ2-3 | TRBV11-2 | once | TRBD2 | TGTGCCAGCAGCCTTAGCGGGAGAAGTACAGATACGCAGTATTTT | CASSLSGRSTDTQYF
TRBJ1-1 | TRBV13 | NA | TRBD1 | TGTGCCAGCAGCCCGTCTCCGGGACAGGGAGCAGCTTTCTTT | CASSPSPGQGAAFF
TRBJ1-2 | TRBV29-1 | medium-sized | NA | TGCAGCGTAGAGACAGAGTATGGCTACACCTTC | CSVETEYGYTF
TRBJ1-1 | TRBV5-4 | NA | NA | TGTGCCAGCAGCCCTAGACCATCCACTGAAGCTTTCTTT | CASSPRPSTEAFF
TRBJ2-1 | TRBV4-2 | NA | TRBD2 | TGTGCCAGCAGCCAAGATCGGGGGACTAGCTGGGCCAATGAGCAGTTCTTC | CASSQDRGTSWANEQFF
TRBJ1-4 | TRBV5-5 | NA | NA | TGTGCCAGCATCAGGACGGGGTCGAGGTATGAAAAACTGTTTTTT | CASIRTGSRYEKLFF
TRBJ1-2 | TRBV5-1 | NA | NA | TGCGCCAGCAGGACCGCGGGGGCCTATGGCTACACCTTC | CASRTAGAYGYTF
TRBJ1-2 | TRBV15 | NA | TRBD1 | TGTGCCACCAGCAGAGGAGAGGGGGCGGGTGGCTACACCTTC | CATSRGEGAGGYTF
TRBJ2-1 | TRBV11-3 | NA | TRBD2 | TGTGCCAGCAGCCAGCCGCGGACTAGCCGGGACTCCCTGGACAATGAGCAGTTCTTC | CASSQPRTSRDSLDNEQFF
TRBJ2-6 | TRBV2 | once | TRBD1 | TGTGCCAGCAGACAGGGGGCTGGGGCCAACGTCCTGACTTTC | CASRQGAGANVLTF
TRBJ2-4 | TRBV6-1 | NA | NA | TGTGCCAGCAGTGCTGGGGGGACAGCCAAAAACATTCAGTACTTC | CASSAGGTAKNIQYF
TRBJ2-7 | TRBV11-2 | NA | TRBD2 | TGTGCCAGCAGCTCGCGACTAGCGGGAGGCTACGAGCAGTACTTC | CASSSRLAGGYEQYF
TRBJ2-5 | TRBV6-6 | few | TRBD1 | TGTGCCAGCAGTTCCTCGGGACAGGGGGAGACCCAGTACTTC | CASSSSGQGETQYF
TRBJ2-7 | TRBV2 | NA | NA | TGTGCCAGCAGTGCGAGGCTCTTGCTCGCCTACGAGCAGTACTTC | CASSARLLLAYEQYF
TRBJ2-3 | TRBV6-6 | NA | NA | TGTGCCAGCCGCCCAGCGTCCGGCACAGATACGCAGTATTTT | CASRPASGTDTQYF